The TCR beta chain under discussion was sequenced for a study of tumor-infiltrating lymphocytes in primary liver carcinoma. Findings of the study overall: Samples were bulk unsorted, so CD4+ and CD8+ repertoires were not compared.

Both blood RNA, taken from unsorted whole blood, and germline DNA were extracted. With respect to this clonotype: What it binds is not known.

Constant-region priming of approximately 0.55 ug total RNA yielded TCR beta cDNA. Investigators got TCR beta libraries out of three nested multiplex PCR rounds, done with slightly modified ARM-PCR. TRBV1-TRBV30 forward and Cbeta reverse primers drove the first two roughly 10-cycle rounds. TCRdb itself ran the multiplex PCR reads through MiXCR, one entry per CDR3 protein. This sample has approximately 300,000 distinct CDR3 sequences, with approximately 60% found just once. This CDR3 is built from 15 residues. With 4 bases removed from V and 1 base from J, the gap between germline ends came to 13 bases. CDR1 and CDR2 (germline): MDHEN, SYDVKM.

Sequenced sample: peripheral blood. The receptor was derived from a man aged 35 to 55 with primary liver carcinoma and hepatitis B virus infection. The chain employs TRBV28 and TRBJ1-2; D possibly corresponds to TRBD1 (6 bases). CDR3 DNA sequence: TGTGCCAGCAGTTCGTGGACAGTAATTAACTATGGCTACACCTTC. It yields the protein CASSSWTVINYGYTF.